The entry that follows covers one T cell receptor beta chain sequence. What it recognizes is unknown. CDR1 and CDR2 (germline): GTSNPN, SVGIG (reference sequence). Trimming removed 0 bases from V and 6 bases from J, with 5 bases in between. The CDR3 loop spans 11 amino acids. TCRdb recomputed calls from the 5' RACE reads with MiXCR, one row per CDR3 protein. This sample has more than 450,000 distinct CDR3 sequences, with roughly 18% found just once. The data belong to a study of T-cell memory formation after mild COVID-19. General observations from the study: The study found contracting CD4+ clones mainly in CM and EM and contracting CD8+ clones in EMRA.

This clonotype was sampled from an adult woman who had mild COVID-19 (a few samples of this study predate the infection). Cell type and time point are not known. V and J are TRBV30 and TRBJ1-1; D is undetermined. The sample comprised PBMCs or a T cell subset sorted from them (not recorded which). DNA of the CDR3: TGTGCCTGGAGTGTAAGGGCTGAAGCTTTCTTT. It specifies CAWSVRAEAFF. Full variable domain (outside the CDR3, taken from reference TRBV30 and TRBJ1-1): SQTIHQWPATLVQPVGSPLSLECTVEGTSNPNLYWYRQAAGRGLQLLFYSVGIGQISSEVPQNLSASRPQDRQFILSSKKLLLSDSGFYLCAWSVRAEAFFGQGTRLTVV.